This T cell receptor (beta chain) was sequenced during a study of Graves' ophthalmopathy and Graves' hyperthyroidism. RNA served as the template for amplifying TCR beta CDR3 regions. An initial RT-PCR round employing HTBI primers preceded a second-round multiplex PCR. TCRdb re-analysed the multiplex PCR reads in MiXCR, keeping a single row per CDR3 protein. The data contain 300,000 to 400,000 distinct CDR3 sequences, 17% of them singletons. The CDR3 runs to 17 residues. The V segment lost 3 bases and the J segment 0 bases; nucleotides outside the gene matches: 8. Germline assignment: CDR1 LNHDA and CDR2 SQIVND (reference sequence). Stable hyperthyroidism meant no ophthalmopathy within 18 months of follow-up. This clonotype has at least ten counts.

The sample was peripheral blood. This rearrangement joins TRBV19 to TRBJ1-1, with TRBD1 matching over 9 bases. This receptor was obtained from an adult woman with stable Graves' hyperthyroidism. The CDR3 spells CASSIRTGAILNTEAFF. The CDR3 DNA sequence: TGTGCCAGTAGTATTAGGACAGGGGCAATCTTGAACACTGAAGCTTTCTTT.